This passage covers 30 T cell receptor beta chains from one sample sequenced in a study of T cells in Graves' hyperthyroidism and ophthalmopathy (dated by TCRdb to the late 2010s). Receptor libraries were prepared by multiplex PCR. Sequencing used an Illumina HiSeq 2000. The TCR beta CDR3 regions were amplified from RNA transcripts. For the first round of RT-PCR on the TCR CDR3, the HTBI primer set was used together with the Qiagen OneStep RT-PCR kit. Through fastp at Q25 and MiXCR, TCRdb rebuilt clones from the public reads, retaining in-frame beta chains. Rows matching on CDR3 protein sequence are summarized as one entry with the most common DNA and genes. The sample has under 700,000 distinct CDR3 sequences on record, 15% to 20% of them singletons. The top ten constitute approximately 20% of the sample. The sequenced material came from blood. All receptors come from a woman between 18 and 30 years old with Graves' hyperthyroidism.

This clonotype has a handful of counts. The chain is built from TRBV6-1 and TRBJ2-3; 9 nucleotides match TRBD2. The CDR3 is 14 amino acids. V shed 10 bases and J 9 bases; nucleotides not matched to a gene: 14. CDR1 MNHNS and CDR2 SASEGT come from the germline V gene. The CDR3 loop is CATSLGRGGYTQYF. The CDR3 nucleotides read TGTGCCACTTCCCTGGGGCGGGGGGGGTACACGCAGTATTTT.

This clonotype showed up just once. This chain links TRBV14 with TRBJ2-5; D is unresolved. The length of the CDR3 is 15 residues. V was pared by 0 bases and J by 1 base, with 9 bases between. Germline lookup yields CDR1 SGHDN and CDR2 FVKESK. This chain's CDR3 is CASSQEADLQETQYF. The CDR3, as DNA: TGTGCCAGCAGCCAAGAGGCGGACCTCCAAGAGACCCAGTACTTC.

This clonotype was seen many times. The rearrangement joins TRBV28 to TRBJ1-5, with unresolved D. The CDR3 extends over 13 amino acids. V dropped 6 bases and J dropped 2 bases, with 8 bases sitting between them. The germline V gene has CDR1 MDHEN and CDR2 SYDVKM. CDR3 coding DNA: TGTGCCAGCAGAATTTTGGGCAATCAGCCCCAGCATTTT. Protein product: CASRILGNQPQHF.

This clonotype was observed many times. The chain employs TRBV20-1 and TRBJ2-1; 8 bases match TRBD2. The junction had 4 bases not matched to a gene; V was cut back by 1 base and J by 2 bases. The CDR3 runs 15 residues. Germline values: CDR1 DFQATT, CDR2 SNEGSKA (reference sequence). The CDR3 sequence: CSARVAGRAYNEQFF. In DNA form, the CDR3 reads TGCAGTGCTAGAGTAGCGGGAAGGGCCTACAATGAGCAGTTCTTC.

This clonotype was observed once. This sequence may be a read error, since a much larger clone differs from it by one base. The CDR3 loop is CASRPGNYEQYF. The CDR3 DNA is TGTGCCAGCAGACCGGGGAACTACGAGCAGTACTTC. This chain links TRBV6-2 or TRBV6-3 with TRBJ2-7; possibly TRBD2 for D (5 bases). The ends were cut back, 6 bases at V and 3 bases at J, with 9 bases in the middle. This CDR3 is built from 12 residues. Germline V lookup: CDR1 MNHEY, CDR2 SVGEGT.

This clonotype was counted many times. The chain employs TRBV2 and TRBJ1-5, with 8 bases identical to TRBD1. This CDR3 contains 15 residues. J was trimmed by 4 bases and V by 7 bases; bases with no gene match: 9. CDR1 and CDR2 (germline): SNHLY, FYNNEI. The CDR3 loop is CASTEGGTGNQPQHF. The CDR3 region has the DNA TGTGCCAGCACCGAAGGTGGGACAGGAAATCAGCCCCAGCATTTT. Based on the CDR3 plus reference TRBV2 and TRBJ1-5, the full variable domain is EPEVTQTPSHQVTQMGQEVILRCVPISNHLYFYWYRQILGQKVEFLVSFYNNEISEKSEIFDDQFSVERPDGSNFTLKIRSTKLEDSAMYFCASTEGGTGNQPQHFGDGTRLSIL.

This clonotype was observed many times. The chain recombines TRBV20-1 with TRBJ2-7, with 13 bases lining up with TRBD2. The CDR3 consists of 14 residues. The trim removed 3 bases at V and 5 bases at J, leaving 4 bases unmatched. Germline loops: CDR1 DFQATT, CDR2 SNEGSKA (reference sequence). CDR3 protein: CSARGLAGHNEQYF. As DNA, the CDR3 is TGCAGTGCTAGGGGACTAGCGGGACACAACGAGCAGTACTTC.

The rearrangement joins TRBV5-5 to TRBJ2-4; 9 positions agree with TRBD1. Germline-derived CDR1 and CDR2 are SGHKS and YYEKEE (reference sequence). V lost 1 base and J lost 6; bases outside the gene matches: 8. The CDR3 contains 16 residues. CDR3 protein: CASSLNTGGRRNIQYF. The CDR3 DNA is TGTGCCAGCAGCTTGAACACAGGGGGCCGGCGAAACATTCAGTACTTC.

The rearrangement joins TRBV7-2 to TRBJ2-1; 16 bases fit TRBD2. This CDR3 is 16 amino acids long. After removal of 3 bases from V and 6 bases from J, the junction contained 2 bases not matched to a gene. Germline values: CDR1 SGHTA, CDR2 FQGNSA. The CDR3 spells CASSLGTSGGANEQFF. In nucleotides, the CDR3 is TGTGCCAGCAGCTTGGGGACTAGCGGGGGGGCCAATGAGCAGTTCTTC.

The sample holds many counts of this clonotype. The chain uses TRBV7-9 and TRBJ2-3, with D maybe TRBD1 (5 bases). The germline V and J ends were trimmed by 5 bases and 1 base, with 16 bases remaining between them. CDR1 is SEHNR, CDR2 FQNEAQ, per germline (reference sequence). The CDR3 runs 16 residues. The CDR3 loop is CASSLNSWGGTDTQYF. CDR3 sequence (DNA): TGTGCCAGCAGCCTCAACTCGTGGGGCGGCACAGATACGCAGTATTTT.

This rearrangement joins TRBV6-1 to TRBJ2-5, with D unresolved. V lost 5 bases and J lost 3, with 7 bases in between. Germline CDR1 MNHNS, CDR2 SASEGT. The CDR3 spans 12 residues. The CDR3 reads CASSSRKETQYF. In DNA form, the CDR3 reads TGTGCCAGCAGTTCCAGAAAAGAGACCCAGTACTTC.

The gene calls are TRBV7-9 and TRBJ2-4, with D hard to call. The CDR3 loop spans 15 amino acids. Trimming cost V 4 bases and J 0 bases, with 10 bases left between them. The germline V gene encodes CDR1 SEHNR and CDR2 FQNEAQ (reference sequence). CDR3 protein: CASSSFTQAKNIQYF. In DNA, the CDR3 is TGTGCCAGCAGCTCTTTTACACAAGCCAAAAACATTCAGTACTTC.

This clonotype was seen more than once but under ten times. The V call is TRBV6-1, the J call TRBJ2-1; D remains unclear. The CDR3 runs to 15 residues. Trimming cost V 6 bases and J 4 bases, with 16 bases left between them. Germline V gives CDR1 MNHNS, CDR2 SASEGT. The CDR3 coding sequence is TGTGCCAGCAGCCTTAATTTGGAAGGATACAATGAGCAGTTCTTC. Its translation is CASSLNLEGYNEQFF.

The chain uses TRBV20-1 and TRBJ1-2; 7 positions match TRBD1. Germline V CDR1 and CDR2: DFQATT, SNEGSKA (reference sequence). The CDR3 covers 13 residues. The V segment lost 2 bases and the J segment 7 bases; nucleotides outside the gene matches: 7. The CDR3 DNA reads TGCAGTGCTAGATACGACAGGGCGCTTGGCTACACCTTC. Its protein product is CSARYDRALGYTF.

This clonotype has ten or more counts. The chain employs TRBV20-1 and TRBJ2-3; unclear D gene. Germline CDR1 and CDR2: DFQATT and SNEGSKA (reference sequence). The length of the CDR3 is 15 residues. Trimming pared 6 bases from V and 4 bases from J, leaving 20 bases between. CDR3 coding DNA: TGCAGTGCGATCCAGGAGATTGCAGGCTCAGATACGCAGTATTTT. Its protein is CSAIQEIAGSDTQYF.

V gene TRBV19 combines with J gene TRBJ1-2, with 7 bases lining up with TRBD1. After removal of 7 bases from V and 2 bases from J, the junction contained 10 bases not matched to a gene. The CDR3 sequence is 15 residues long. CDR1 LNHDA and CDR2 SQIVND come from the germline V gene (reference sequence). The CDR3 bases are TGTGCCAGTACGACAGGGTTAACAACAAACTATGGCTACACCTTC. This sequence encodes CASTTGLTTNYGYTF.

The chain is built from TRBV7-9 and TRBJ1-2; 7 bases fit TRBD1. This CDR3 region has 16 residues. CDR1 and CDR2 (germline): SEHNR, FQNEAQ (reference sequence). The J segment lost 0 bases and the V segment lost 5 bases, leaving 9 bases of the junction unmatched. This chain's CDR3 is CASSPPLGGPNYGYTF. The CDR3 DNA sequence: TGTGCCAGCAGCCCCCCTCTAGGGGGCCCTAACTATGGCTACACCTTC.

This clonotype was counted at least ten times. The rearrangement links TRBV27 to TRBJ2-5, with 9 bases matching TRBD2. CDR1 is MNHEY, CDR2 SMNVEV, per germline (reference sequence). This CDR3 spans 14 amino acids. Trimming cost V 5 bases and J 9 bases; bases outside gene matches: 10. In DNA, the CDR3 is TGTGCCAGCAGTCCTCTAGCGGGGCACGCCGCCCAGTACTTC. This sequence encodes CASSPLAGHAAQYF.

This rearrangement joins TRBV12-3 or TRBV12-4 to TRBJ1-1, with D hard to call. The CDR3 consists of 15 residues. The V gene lost 6 bases and the J gene lost 4 bases, with 18 bases spanning the gap. CDR3 in DNA: TGTGCCAGCAGCACCCGACCGGGGTGGGGCACTGAAGCTTTCTTT. Protein product: CASSTRPGWGTEAFF.

This clonotype showed up many times. The chain recombines TRBV12-3 or TRBV12-4 with TRBJ2-1; 8 bases fit TRBD2. The junction had 5 bases not matched to a gene; V was cut back by 3 bases and J by 4 bases. This CDR3 region has 15 residues. The CDR3 sequence: CASSFPTGGYNEQFF. CDR3 nucleotide sequence: TGTGCCAGCAGTTTTCCCACGGGGGGGTACAATGAGCAGTTCTTC.

This clonotype was recorded many times. The chain couples TRBV6-1 to TRBJ2-5; D not certain. This CDR3 is built from 13 residues. Trimming stripped 8 bases from V and 2 bases from J, with 12 bases between. Germline CDR1 MNHNS, CDR2 SASEGT. This chain's CDR3 is CASARARQETQYF. CDR3 bases: TGTGCCAGCGCTAGGGCCCGTCAAGAGACCCAGTACTTC.

This clonotype appeared a few times. The chain has TRBV11-2 and TRBJ2-2; D remains unclear. CDR1 and CDR2 (germline): SGHAT, FQNNGV. V lost 7 bases and J lost 6, with 9 bases in between. This CDR3 comprises 12 residues. CDR3 in amino acids: CASTAVSGELFF. The CDR3 DNA reads as TGTGCCAGCACCGCAGTGTCCGGGGAGCTGTTTTTT.

This clonotype was found many times. V gene TRBV28 combines with J gene TRBJ1-1; D gene ambiguous. Germline V gene data show CDR1 as MDHEN and CDR2 as SYDVKM. The CDR3 has 13 amino acids. Between the trimmed V and J ends, which lost 2 bases and 0 bases, there was a span of 4 bases. Here the CDR3 reads CASSLPVNTEAFF. As DNA, the CDR3 is TGTGCCAGCAGTTTACCAGTGAACACTGAAGCTTTCTTT.

This clonotype has more than one count but fewer than ten. The V and J genes are TRBV18 and TRBJ2-1; 10 positions agree with TRBD2. Germline assignment: CDR1 KGHSH and CDR2 LQKENI. V was clipped by 2 bases and J by 3 bases; unmatched bases: 1. The CDR3 runs to 15 residues. CDR3 sequence (DNA): TGTGCCAGCTCACCAAGCGGGAGGGTCTACAATGAGCAGTTCTTC. Protein: CASSPSGRVYNEQFF.

This clonotype has only a few counts. The V and J genes are TRBV9 and TRBJ2-1, with 9 nucleotides matching TRBD2. Germline assignment: CDR1 SGDLS and CDR2 YYNGEE. V was pared by 0 bases and J by 8 bases, with 9 bases of the junction left unmatched. The CDR3 runs 16 residues. CDR3: CASSVGGSGGSHEQFF. CDR3 nucleotides: TGTGCCAGCAGCGTAGGAGGTAGCGGGGGTTCCCATGAGCAGTTCTTC. Complete variable domain (other parts from reference TRBV9 and TRBJ2-1): DSGVTQTPKHLITATGQRVTLRCSPRSGDLSVYWYQQSLDQGLQFLIQYYNGEERAKGNILERFSAQQFPDLHSELNLSSLELGDSALYFCASSVGGSGGSHEQFFGPGTRLTVL.

The genes are TRBV12-3 or TRBV12-4 and TRBJ1-2, with a weak D call TRBD1 (6 bases). This CDR3 has 16 residues. V gave up 5 bases and J gave up 0 bases, with 16 bases separating them. CDR3 sequence: CASSRIRGHTNYGYTF. CDR3 bases: TGTGCCAGCAGTAGAATAAGGGGACACACTAACTATGGCTACACCTTC.

Ten or more counts support this clonotype. The chain carries TRBV7-2 and TRBJ2-1; D possibly corresponds to TRBD2 (6 bases). V lost 0 bases, J lost 14 bases, and 11 bases lay in between. The CDR3 contains 12 residues. In germline, CDR1 is SGHTA, CDR2 FQGNSA. Here the CDR3 DNA reads TGTGCCAGCAGCTTAGCAGCGGGCCGGAAGTTCTTC. Translation gives CASSLAAGRKFF.

The chain has TRBV20-1 and TRBJ1-1, with 8 bases matching TRBD1. The CDR3 consists of 12 residues. Germline CDR1 reads DFQATT; CDR2 reads SNEGSKA (reference sequence). V was pared by 7 bases and J by 3 bases, with 4 bases of the junction left unmatched. The CDR3 spells CSVKQGDTEAFF. Here the CDR3 DNA reads TGCAGTGTTAAACAGGGGGACACTGAAGCTTTCTTT.

The genes are TRBV12-3 or TRBV12-4 and TRBJ2-3; 9 positions agree with TRBD1. The CDR3 loop spans 16 amino acids. With 6 bases clipped from V and 0 bases from J, the junction kept 7 bases outside the gene matches. The CDR3 nucleotides read TGTGCCAGCAGACTTGGGACAGGGAAGAGCACAGATACGCAGTATTTT. Residues: CASRLGTGKSTDTQYF.

Many counts were recorded for this clonotype. V is TRBV11-1 and J is TRBJ1-2, with 7 bases fitting TRBD1. The germline V gene has CDR1 SGHAT and CDR2 FQDESV (reference sequence). The J segment lost 2 bases and the V segment lost 6 bases, leaving 12 bases of the junction unmatched. CDR3 length equals 16 residues. As DNA, the CDR3 is TGTGCCAGCAGGCGTGCCTCGGGACAGAACAACTATGGCTACACCTTC. It encodes CASRRASGQNNYGYTF.